This is a list of T cell receptor beta chains from one sample in a study of control samples from healthy donors and cancer patients. Method: immunoSEQ multiplex PCR; TCRdb's copy keeps in-frame clones and lacks some. This table has 150,000 or so clones, roughly 95% appearing once. Material for sequencing was blood. These TCRs come from a woman aged 60-75 years in good health. CDR3s include the opening cysteine and the closing phenylalanine or tryptophan. Each record gives: clone size, D gene, V gene, J gene, CDR3 protein, CDR3 DNA. D genes are given only for firm matches. Rows may omit the clone size; those that give it use once, few, many or a size class.

abundance: .; d_gene: .; v_gene: TRBV7-9; j_gene: TRBJ1-1; CDR3aa: CASSQDGPRGAAFF; CDR3nt: TGTGCCAGCAGCCAGGATGGGCCCCGGGGGGCGGCTTTCTTT
abundance: .; d_gene: .; v_gene: TRBV19; j_gene: TRBJ1-1; CDR3aa: CASISGTSEAFF; CDR3nt: TGTGCCAGTATAAGCGGGACAAGTGAAGCTTTCTTT
abundance: .; d_gene: .; v_gene: TRBV10-3; j_gene: TRBJ1-1; CDR3aa: CAISVGRGVNTEAFF; CDR3nt: TGTGCCATCAGTGTGGGAAGAGGGGTGAACACTGAAGCTTTCTTT
abundance: .; d_gene: TRBD1; v_gene: TRBV5-4; j_gene: TRBJ1-4; CDR3aa: CASSTRTGGGEKLFF; CDR3nt: TGTGCCAGCAGCACCCGGACAGGGGGCGGTGAAAAACTGTTTTTT
abundance: few; d_gene: TRBD1; v_gene: TRBV5-1; j_gene: TRBJ1-2; CDR3aa: CASSETGNIYGYTF; CDR3nt: TGCGCCAGCAGCGAGACAGGGAATATCTATGGCTACACCTTC
abundance: .; d_gene: .; v_gene: TRBV2; j_gene: TRBJ1-5; CDR3aa: CASRAGHSWEGQPQHF; CDR3nt: TGTGCCAGCAGGGCAGGCCATTCATGGGAGGGTCAGCCCCAGCATTTT
abundance: once; d_gene: .; v_gene: TRBV11-2; j_gene: TRBJ1-4; CDR3aa: CASSLVFGGRANEKLFF; CDR3nt: TGTGCCAGCAGCTTAGTATTTGGGGGCAGGGCGAATGAAAAACTGTTTTTT
abundance: .; d_gene: .; v_gene: TRBV11-2; j_gene: TRBJ1-3; CDR3aa: CASSPRRAYNSGNTIYF; CDR3nt: TGTGCCAGCAGCCCTAGACGAGCCTACAACTCTGGAAACACCATATATTTT
abundance: .; d_gene: .; v_gene: TRBV2; j_gene: TRBJ1-5; CDR3aa: CASSEHRDQPQHF; CDR3nt: TGTGCCAGCAGTGAGCACAGGGATCAGCCCCAGCATTTT
abundance: .; d_gene: .; v_gene: TRBV7-9; j_gene: TRBJ2-7; CDR3aa: CASSLSRPTPYEQYF; CDR3nt: TGTGCCAGCAGCTTAAGTAGACCTACCCCCTACGAGCAGTACTTC
abundance: .; d_gene: TRBD2; v_gene: TRBV5-1; j_gene: TRBJ2-3; CDR3aa: CASSLLAGSTDTQYF; CDR3nt: TGCGCCAGCAGCTTGCTAGCGGGGAGCACAGATACGCAGTATTTT
abundance: .; d_gene: .; v_gene: TRBV4-3; j_gene: TRBJ1-4; CDR3aa: CASSQVGGHEKLFF; CDR3nt: TGCGCCAGCAGCCAAGTTGGTGGGCACGAAAAACTGTTTTTT
abundance: .; d_gene: TRBD2; v_gene: TRBV6-2/TRBV6-3; j_gene: TRBJ2-7; CDR3aa: CASSYGGTSLYEQYF; CDR3nt: TGTGCCAGCAGTTACGGGGGGACTAGCTTATACGAGCAGTACTTC
abundance: .; d_gene: .; v_gene: TRBV30; j_gene: TRBJ1-1; CDR3aa: CAWRRESNTEAFF; CDR3nt: TGTGCCTGGAGACGGGAGTCCAACACTGAAGCTTTCTTT
abundance: .; d_gene: TRBD1; v_gene: TRBV30; j_gene: TRBJ1-4; CDR3aa: CAWQYGTGFREKLFF; CDR3nt: TGTGCCTGGCAGTACGGGACAGGGTTTCGTGAAAAACTGTTTTTT
abundance: .; d_gene: .; v_gene: TRBV6-6; j_gene: TRBJ2-7; CDR3aa: CASSSGTASSYEQYF; CDR3nt: TGTGCCAGCAGTTCCGGGACCGCGAGCTCCTACGAGCAGTACTTC
abundance: .; d_gene: .; v_gene: TRBV19; j_gene: TRBJ2-1; CDR3aa: CASSIDINRGGSEQFF; CDR3nt: TGTGCCAGTAGTATAGATATAAACAGGGGAGGTAGTGAGCAGTTCTTC
abundance: .; d_gene: .; v_gene: TRBV7-9; j_gene: TRBJ1-1; CDR3aa: CASSDPAGARNTEAFF; CDR3nt: TGTGCCAGCAGCGATCCCGCCGGTGCCAGGAACACTGAAGCTTTCTTT
abundance: .; d_gene: TRBD1; v_gene: TRBV27; j_gene: TRBJ1-3; CDR3aa: CASRQTGGSGNTIYF; CDR3nt: TGTGCCAGCAGACAGACAGGGGGTAGTGGAAACACCATATATTTT
abundance: .; d_gene: .; v_gene: TRBV30; j_gene: TRBJ1-5; CDR3aa: CAWATGYNQPQHF; CDR3nt: TGTGCCTGGGCTACAGGGTACAATCAGCCCCAGCATTTT
abundance: .; d_gene: TRBD2; v_gene: TRBV16; j_gene: TRBJ2-2; CDR3aa: CASSQRLAGGAPNTGELFF; CDR3nt: TGTGCCAGCAGCCAACGACTAGCGGGGGGGGCACCGAACACCGGGGAGCTGTTTTTT
abundance: .; d_gene: TRBD1; v_gene: TRBV30; j_gene: TRBJ2-7; CDR3aa: CAWSRTGTAYEQYF; CDR3nt: TGTGCCTGGAGTAGAACTGGGACAGCCTACGAGCAGTACTTC
abundance: .; d_gene: .; v_gene: TRBV9; j_gene: TRBJ1-3; CDR3aa: CASSDRGTAGNTIYF; CDR3nt: TGTGCCAGCAGCGACCGGGGGACGGCAGGAAACACCATATATTTT
abundance: .; d_gene: TRBD2; v_gene: TRBV11-2; j_gene: TRBJ2-3; CDR3aa: CASSPLVAGGTDTQYF; CDR3nt: TGTGCCAGCAGCCCTCTAGTAGCGGGGGGCACAGATACGCAGTATTTT
abundance: .; d_gene: TRBD1; v_gene: TRBV7-2; j_gene: TRBJ1-3; CDR3aa: CASSSRGLGNTIYF; CDR3nt: TGTGCCAGCAGCTCCAGGGGGCTCGGAAACACCATATATTTT
abundance: few; d_gene: TRBD1; v_gene: TRBV27; j_gene: TRBJ2-7; CDR3aa: CASSLNRDSLYYEQYF; CDR3nt: TGTGCCAGCAGTTTAAATCGGGACAGCTTATACTACGAGCAGTACTTC
abundance: .; d_gene: TRBD1; v_gene: TRBV5-1; j_gene: TRBJ1-1; CDR3aa: CASSFASGTGGDTEAFF; CDR3nt: TGCGCCAGCAGCTTTGCCTCTGGGACAGGGGGGGACACTGAAGCTTTCTTT
abundance: .; d_gene: TRBD1; v_gene: TRBV5-1; j_gene: TRBJ2-3; CDR3aa: CASSLGDRTDTQYF; CDR3nt: TGCGCCAGCAGCTTGGGGGACAGAACAGATACGCAGTATTTT
abundance: .; d_gene: .; v_gene: TRBV28; j_gene: TRBJ1-1; CDR3aa: CASRLQTKAFF; CDR3nt: TGTGCCAGCAGACTACAAACAAAAGCTTTCTTT
abundance: .; d_gene: .; v_gene: TRBV7-9; j_gene: TRBJ1-4; CDR3aa: CASSLRGGGNEKLFF; CDR3nt: TGTGCCAGCAGCTTACGCGGGGGCGGTAATGAAAAACTGTTTTTT
abundance: .; d_gene: .; v_gene: TRBV5-1; j_gene: TRBJ2-7; CDR3aa: CASSLVGGSEQYF; CDR3nt: TGCGCCAGCAGCTTGGTAGGGGGGAGTGAGCAGTACTTC
abundance: once; d_gene: .; v_gene: TRBV7-2; j_gene: TRBJ1-3; CDR3aa: CASSLRGNGIGNTIYF; CDR3nt: TGTGCCAGCAGCTTACGAGGGAATGGAATTGGAAACACCATATATTTT
abundance: .; d_gene: TRBD1; v_gene: TRBV24-1; j_gene: TRBJ2-1; CDR3aa: CAASDRTGAGVNEQFF; CDR3nt: TGTGCCGCCAGTGACCGGACAGGGGCGGGGGTCAATGAGCAGTTCTTC
abundance: .; d_gene: .; v_gene: TRBV20-1; j_gene: TRBJ1-2; CDR3aa: CSARTYGYTF; CDR3nt: TGCAGTGCTAGGACCTATGGCTACACCTTC
abundance: .; d_gene: .; v_gene: TRBV9; j_gene: TRBJ1-1; CDR3aa: CASSLSVGRNTEAFF; CDR3nt: TGTGCCAGCAGCTTAAGTGTTGGGAGGAACACTGAAGCTTTCTTT